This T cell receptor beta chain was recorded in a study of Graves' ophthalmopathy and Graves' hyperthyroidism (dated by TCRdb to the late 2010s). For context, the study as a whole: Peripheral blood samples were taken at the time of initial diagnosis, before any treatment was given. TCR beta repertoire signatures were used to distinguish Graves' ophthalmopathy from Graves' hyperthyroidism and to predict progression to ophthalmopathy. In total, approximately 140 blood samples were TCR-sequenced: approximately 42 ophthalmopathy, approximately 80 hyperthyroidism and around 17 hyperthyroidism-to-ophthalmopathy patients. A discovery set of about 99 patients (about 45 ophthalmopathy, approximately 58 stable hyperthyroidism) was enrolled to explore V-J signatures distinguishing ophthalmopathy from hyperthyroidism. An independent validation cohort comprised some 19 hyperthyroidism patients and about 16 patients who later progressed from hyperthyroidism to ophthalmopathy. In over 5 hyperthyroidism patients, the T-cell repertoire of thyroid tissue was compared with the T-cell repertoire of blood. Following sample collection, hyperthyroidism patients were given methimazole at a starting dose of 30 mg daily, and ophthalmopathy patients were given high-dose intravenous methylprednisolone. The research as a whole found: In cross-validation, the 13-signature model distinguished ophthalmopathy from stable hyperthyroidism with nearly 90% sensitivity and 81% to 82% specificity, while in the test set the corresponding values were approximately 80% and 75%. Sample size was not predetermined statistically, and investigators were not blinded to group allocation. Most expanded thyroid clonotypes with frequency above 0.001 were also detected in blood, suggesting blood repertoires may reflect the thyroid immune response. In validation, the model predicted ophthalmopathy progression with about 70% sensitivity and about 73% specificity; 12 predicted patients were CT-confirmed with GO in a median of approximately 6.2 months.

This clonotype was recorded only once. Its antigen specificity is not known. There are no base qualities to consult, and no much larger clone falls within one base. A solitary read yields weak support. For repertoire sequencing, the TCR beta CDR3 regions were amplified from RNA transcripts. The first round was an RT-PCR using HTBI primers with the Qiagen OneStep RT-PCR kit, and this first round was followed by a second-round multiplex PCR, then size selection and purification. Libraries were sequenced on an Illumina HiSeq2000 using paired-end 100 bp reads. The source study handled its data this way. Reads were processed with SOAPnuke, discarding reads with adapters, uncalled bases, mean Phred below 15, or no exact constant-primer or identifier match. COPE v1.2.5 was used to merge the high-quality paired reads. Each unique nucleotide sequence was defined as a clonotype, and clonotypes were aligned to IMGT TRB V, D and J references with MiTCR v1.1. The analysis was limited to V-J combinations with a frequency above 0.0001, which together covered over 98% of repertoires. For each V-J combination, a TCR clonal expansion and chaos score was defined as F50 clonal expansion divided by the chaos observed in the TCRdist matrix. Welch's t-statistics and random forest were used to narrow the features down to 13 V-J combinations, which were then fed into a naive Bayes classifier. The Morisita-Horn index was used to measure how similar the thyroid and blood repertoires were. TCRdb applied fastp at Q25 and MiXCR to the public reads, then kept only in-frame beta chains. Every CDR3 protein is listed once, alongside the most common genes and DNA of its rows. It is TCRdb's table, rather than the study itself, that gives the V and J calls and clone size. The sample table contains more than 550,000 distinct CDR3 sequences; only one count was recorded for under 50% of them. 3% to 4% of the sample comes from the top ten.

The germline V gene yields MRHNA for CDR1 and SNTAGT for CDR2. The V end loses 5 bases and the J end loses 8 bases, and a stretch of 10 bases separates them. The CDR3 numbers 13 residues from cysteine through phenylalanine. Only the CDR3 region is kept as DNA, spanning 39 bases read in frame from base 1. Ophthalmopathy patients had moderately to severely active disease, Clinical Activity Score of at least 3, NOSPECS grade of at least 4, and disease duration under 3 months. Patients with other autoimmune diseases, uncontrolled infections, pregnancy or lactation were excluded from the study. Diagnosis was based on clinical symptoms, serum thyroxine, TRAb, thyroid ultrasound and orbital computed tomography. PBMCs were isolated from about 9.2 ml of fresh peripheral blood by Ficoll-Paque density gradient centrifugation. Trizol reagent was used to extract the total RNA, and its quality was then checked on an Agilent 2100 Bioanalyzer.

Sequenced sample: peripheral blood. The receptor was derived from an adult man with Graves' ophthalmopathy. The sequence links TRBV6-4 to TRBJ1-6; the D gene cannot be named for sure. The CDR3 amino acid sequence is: CASSPQLDSPLHF. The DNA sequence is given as TGTGCCAGCAGTCCACAGCTAGATTCACCCCTCCACTTT.